This TCR beta chain was sequenced in a study of blood T cells in healthy people across ages. General study findings and limits: Diversity estimates drawn from one million T cells were deemed underestimates.

With regard to this clonotype: Its cognate antigen is unknown. Since a much larger clone is just one base distant, this may be a read error.

Next came a second PCR, run for about 7 to 11 cycles, which used a sample-barcoded 5' primer along with a J-beta primer mix. The template-switch adaptor was a 5' adaptor with 12 random nucleotides. It tagged each cDNA molecule. Per-sample output comprised a minimum of 3 million paired-end reads containing CDR3. Using its own MiXCR run on the 5' RACE reads, TCRdb lists one record per CDR3 protein. The sample lists hundreds of thousands of distinct CDR3 sequences, under 40% occurring once. V gave up 4 bases and J gave up 13 bases; unmatched junction bases: 17. In germline, CDR1 is SGHTA, CDR2 FQGNSA. The CDR3 totals 16 residues.

The sequenced sample consisted of blood. This rearrangement joins TRBV7-2 to TRBJ2-1; 9 bases line up with TRBD1. This TCR came from a man aged 18 to 35 in good health. The CDR3 sequence: CASSYEAGTGKETQFF. CDR3 DNA sequence: TGTGCCAGCAGCTATGAAGCCGGGACAGGGAAAGAGACCCAGTTCTTC. Looking up the rest from reference TRBV7-2 and TRBJ2-1 gives the full variable domain: GAGVSQSPSNKVTEKGKDVELRCDPISGHTALYWYRQSLGQGLEFLIYFQGNSAPDKSGLPSDRFSAERTGGSVSTLTIQRTQQEDSAVYLCASSYEAGTGKETQFFGPGTRLTVL.